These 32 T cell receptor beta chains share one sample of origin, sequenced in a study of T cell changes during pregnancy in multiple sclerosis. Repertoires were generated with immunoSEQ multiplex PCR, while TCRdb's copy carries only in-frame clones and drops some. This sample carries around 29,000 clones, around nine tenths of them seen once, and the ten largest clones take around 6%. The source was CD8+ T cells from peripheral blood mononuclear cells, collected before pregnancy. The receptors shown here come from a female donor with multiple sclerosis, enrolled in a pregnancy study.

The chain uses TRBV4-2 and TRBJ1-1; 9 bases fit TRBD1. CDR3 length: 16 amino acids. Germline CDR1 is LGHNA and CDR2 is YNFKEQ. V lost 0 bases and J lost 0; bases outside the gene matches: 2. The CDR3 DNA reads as TGTGCCAGCAGCCAAGATGGGGACAGGGTGAACACTGAAGCTTTCTTT. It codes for CASSQDGDRVNTEAFF.

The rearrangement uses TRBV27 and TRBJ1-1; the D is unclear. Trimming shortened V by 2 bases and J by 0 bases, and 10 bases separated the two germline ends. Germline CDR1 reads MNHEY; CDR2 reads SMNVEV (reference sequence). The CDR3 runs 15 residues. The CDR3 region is CASSLNAAMNTEAFF. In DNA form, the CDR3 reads TGTGCCAGCAGTTTAAATGCGGCAATGAACACTGAAGCTTTCTTT.

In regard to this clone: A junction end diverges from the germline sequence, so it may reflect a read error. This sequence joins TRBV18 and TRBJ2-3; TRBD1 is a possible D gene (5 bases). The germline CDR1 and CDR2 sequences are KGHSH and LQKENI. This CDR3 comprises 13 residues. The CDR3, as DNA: TGTGCCAGCTCACCCGACAGCACAAATACGCAGTATTTT. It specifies CASSPDSTNTQYF.

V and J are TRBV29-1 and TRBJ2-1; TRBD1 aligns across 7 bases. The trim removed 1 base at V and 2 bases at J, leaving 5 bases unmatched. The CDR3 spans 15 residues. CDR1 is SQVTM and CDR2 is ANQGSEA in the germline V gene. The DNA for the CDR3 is TGCAGCGTTGAAGGCCGGGACAGTACCTACAATGAGCAGTTCTTC. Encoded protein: CSVEGRDSTYNEQFF.

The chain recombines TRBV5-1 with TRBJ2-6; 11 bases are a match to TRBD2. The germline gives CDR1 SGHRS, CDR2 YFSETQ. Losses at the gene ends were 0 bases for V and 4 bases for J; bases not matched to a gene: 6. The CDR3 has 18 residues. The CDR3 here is CASSLAVAGGHGANVLTF. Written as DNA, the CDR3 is TGCGCCAGCAGCTTGGCGGTAGCGGGGGGGCACGGGGCCAACGTCCTGACTTTC.

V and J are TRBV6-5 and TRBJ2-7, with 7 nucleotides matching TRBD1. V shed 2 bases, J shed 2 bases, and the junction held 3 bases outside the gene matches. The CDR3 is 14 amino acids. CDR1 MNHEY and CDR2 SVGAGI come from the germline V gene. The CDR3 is CASSYGTAPYEQYF. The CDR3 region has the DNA TGTGCCAGCAGTTACGGGACAGCACCCTACGAGCAGTACTTC.

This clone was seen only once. The CDR3 DNA is TGTGCCAGCAGCCACCCGGGACACTTCTACGAGCAGTACTTC. This sequence encodes CASSHPGHFYEQYF. J is TRBJ2-7 and V is TRBV7-9, with TRBD1 as a possible D gene (6 bases). Trimming cost V 5 bases and J 3 bases, with 14 bases left between them. There are 14 residues in the CDR3. Germline V gene data show CDR1 as SEHNR and CDR2 as FQNEAQ (reference sequence).

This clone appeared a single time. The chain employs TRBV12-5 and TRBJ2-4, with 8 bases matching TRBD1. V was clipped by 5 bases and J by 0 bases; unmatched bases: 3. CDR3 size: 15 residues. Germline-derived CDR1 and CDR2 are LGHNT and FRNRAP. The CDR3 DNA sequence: TGTGCTAGTGGTGGACAGGGAGCAGCCAAAAACATTCAGTACTTC. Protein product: CASGGQGAAKNIQYF.

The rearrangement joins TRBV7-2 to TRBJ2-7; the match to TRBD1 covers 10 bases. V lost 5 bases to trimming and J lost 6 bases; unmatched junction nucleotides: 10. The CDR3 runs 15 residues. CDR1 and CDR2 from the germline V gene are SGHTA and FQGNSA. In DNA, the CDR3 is TGTGCCAGCAGCCCACCCGGGACAGGGGAGTCCGAGCAGTACTTC. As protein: CASSPPGTGESEQYF.

The CDR3 coding sequence is TGCGCCAGCAGCTTGGAACAGGGGAGGACTGAAGCTTTCTTT. Amino acid sequence: CASSLEQGRTEAFF. This chain connects TRBV5-1 to TRBJ1-1, with 7 bases lining up with TRBD1. This CDR3 is built from 14 residues. Germline assignment: CDR1 SGHRS and CDR2 YFSETQ. Germline trimming cut 0 bases from V and 5 bases from J; bases unmatched to any gene: 4. Supplemented by reference TRBV5-1 and TRBJ1-1, the full variable domain reads KAGVTQTPRYLIKTRGQQVTLSCSPISGHRSVSWYQQTPGQGLQFLFEYFSETQRNKGNFPGRFSGRQFSNSRSEMNVSTLELGDSALYLCASSLEQGRTEAFFGQGTRLTVV.

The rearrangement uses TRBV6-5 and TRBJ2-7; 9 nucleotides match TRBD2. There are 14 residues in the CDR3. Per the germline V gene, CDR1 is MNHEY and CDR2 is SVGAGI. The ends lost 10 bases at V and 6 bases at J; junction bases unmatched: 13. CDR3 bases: TGTGCCACCAGAACCCTAGCGGGAAGCTTCGAGCAGTACTTC. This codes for CATRTLAGSFEQYF.

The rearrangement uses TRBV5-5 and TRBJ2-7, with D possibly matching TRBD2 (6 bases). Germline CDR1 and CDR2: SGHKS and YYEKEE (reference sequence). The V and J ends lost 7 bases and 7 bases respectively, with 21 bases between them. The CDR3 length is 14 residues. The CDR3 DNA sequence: TGTGCCAGCTCCGAGGCGGGGCGAATCTTGGAGCAGTACTTC. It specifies CASSEAGRILEQYF. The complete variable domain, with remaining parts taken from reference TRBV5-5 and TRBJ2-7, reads DAGVTQSPTHLIKTRGQQVTLRCSPISGHKSVSWYQQVLGQGPQFIFQYYEKEERGRGNFPDRFSARQFPNYSSELNVNALLLGDSALYLCASSEAGRILEQYFGPGTRLTVT.

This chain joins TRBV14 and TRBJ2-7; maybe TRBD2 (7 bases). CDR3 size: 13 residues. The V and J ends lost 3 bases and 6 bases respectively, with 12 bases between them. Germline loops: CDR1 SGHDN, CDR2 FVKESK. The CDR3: CASSQRGGREQYF. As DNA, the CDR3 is TGTGCCAGCAGCCAGAGGGGGGGCCGCGAGCAGTACTTC.

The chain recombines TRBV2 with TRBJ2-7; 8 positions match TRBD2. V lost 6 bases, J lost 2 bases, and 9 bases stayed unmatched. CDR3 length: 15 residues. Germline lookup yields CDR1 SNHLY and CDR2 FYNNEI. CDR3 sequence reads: CASSGGAIKTYEQYF. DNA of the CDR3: TGTGCCAGCAGCGGGGGGGCAATAAAAACCTACGAGCAGTACTTC.

The CDR3, as DNA: TGTGCCAGCAGTTGGATGGGTGGAGGGGATGAAAAACTGTTTTTT. This sequence encodes CASSWMGGGDEKLFF. V gene TRBV28 combines with J gene TRBJ1-4; a possible D gene is TRBD1 (5 bases). This CDR3 spans 15 amino acids. Germline CDR1 and CDR2: MDHEN and SYDVKM. Deletions cut 4 bases from V and 6 bases from J, with 15 bases between.

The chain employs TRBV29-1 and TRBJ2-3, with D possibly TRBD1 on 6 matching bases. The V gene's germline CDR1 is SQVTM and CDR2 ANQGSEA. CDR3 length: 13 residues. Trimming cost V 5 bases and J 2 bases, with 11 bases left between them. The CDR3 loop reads CSVPRTDTDTQYF. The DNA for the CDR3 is TGCAGCGTTCCCCGGACAGACACAGATACGCAGTATTTT.

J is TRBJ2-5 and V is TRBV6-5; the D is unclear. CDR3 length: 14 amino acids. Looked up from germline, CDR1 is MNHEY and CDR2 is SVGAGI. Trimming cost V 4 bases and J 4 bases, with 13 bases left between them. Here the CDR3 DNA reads TGTGCCAGCAGTTCTACCTCTTCGGGAGAGACCCAGTACTTC. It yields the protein CASSSTSSGETQYF.

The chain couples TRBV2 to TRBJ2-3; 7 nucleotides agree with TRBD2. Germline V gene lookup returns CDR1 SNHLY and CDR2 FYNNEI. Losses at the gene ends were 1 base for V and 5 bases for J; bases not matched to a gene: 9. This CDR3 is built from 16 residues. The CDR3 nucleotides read TGTGCCAGCAGTGAAGGGGGCCCAGCGGGGATAGATACGCAGTATTTT. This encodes CASSEGGPAGIDTQYF.

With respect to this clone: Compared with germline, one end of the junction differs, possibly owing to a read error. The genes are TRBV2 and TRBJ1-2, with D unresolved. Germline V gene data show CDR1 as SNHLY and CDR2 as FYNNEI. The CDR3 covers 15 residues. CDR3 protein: CATSTPDTYIYGYTF. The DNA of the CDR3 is TGTGCCACCAGTACCCCTGACACCTACATTTATGGCTACACCTTC.

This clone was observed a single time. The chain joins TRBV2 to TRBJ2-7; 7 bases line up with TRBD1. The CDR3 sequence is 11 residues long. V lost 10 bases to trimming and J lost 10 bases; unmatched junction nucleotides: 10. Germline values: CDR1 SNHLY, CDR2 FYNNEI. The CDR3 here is CATGARQGQYF. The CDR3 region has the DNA TGTGCCACCGGGGCCCGACAGGGTCAGTACTTC.

CDR3 in amino acids: CASSNKGLAGGDTQYF. The CDR3 bases are TGCGCCAGCAGCAACAAGGGCTTAGCGGGAGGAGATACGCAGTATTTT. The chain combines TRBV4-1 with TRBJ2-3; TRBD2 aligns across 10 bases. This CDR3 is built from 16 residues. The germline CDR1 and CDR2 sequences are MGHRA and YSYEKL. Trimming cost V 5 bases and J 5 bases; bases outside gene matches: 10.

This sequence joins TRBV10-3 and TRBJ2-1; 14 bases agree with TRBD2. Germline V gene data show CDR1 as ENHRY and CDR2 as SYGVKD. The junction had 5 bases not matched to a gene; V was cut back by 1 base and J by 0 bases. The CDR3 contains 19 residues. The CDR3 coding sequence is TGTGCCATCAGTGAGTTGGGACTAGCGGGAGAGGGCTCCTACAATGAGCAGTTCTTC. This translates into CAISELGLAGEGSYNEQFF.

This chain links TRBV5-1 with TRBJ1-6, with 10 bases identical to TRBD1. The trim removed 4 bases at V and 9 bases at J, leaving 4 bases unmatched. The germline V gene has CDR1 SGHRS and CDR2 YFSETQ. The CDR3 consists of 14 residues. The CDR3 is CASSLGQGGSPLHF. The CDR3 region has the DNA TGCGCCAGCAGCCTTGGACAGGGGGGTTCACCCCTCCACTTT.

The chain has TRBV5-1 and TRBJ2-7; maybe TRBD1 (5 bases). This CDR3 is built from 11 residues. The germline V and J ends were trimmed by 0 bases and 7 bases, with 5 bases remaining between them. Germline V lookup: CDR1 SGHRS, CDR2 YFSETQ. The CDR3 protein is CASSLGQEQYF. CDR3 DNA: TGCGCCAGCAGCTTGGGACAGGAGCAGTACTTC.

The CDR3 loop is CASSLGTDNEQFF. The CDR3 DNA reads as TGTGCCAGCAGCTTAGGGACAGACAATGAGCAGTTCTTC. The chain has TRBV7-9 and TRBJ2-1; D is perhaps TRBD1 (6 bases). CDR1 and CDR2 (germline): SEHNR, FQNEAQ (reference sequence). This CDR3 is 13 amino acids long. The V and J ends lost 1 base and 5 bases respectively, with 6 bases between them. The variable domain in full, completed from reference TRBV7-9 and TRBJ2-1, reads DTGVSQNPRHKITKRGQNVTFRCDPISEHNRLYWYRQTLGQGPEFLTYFQNEAQLEKSRLLSDRFSAERPKGSFSTLEIQRTEQGDSAMYLCASSLGTDNEQFFGPGTRLTVL.

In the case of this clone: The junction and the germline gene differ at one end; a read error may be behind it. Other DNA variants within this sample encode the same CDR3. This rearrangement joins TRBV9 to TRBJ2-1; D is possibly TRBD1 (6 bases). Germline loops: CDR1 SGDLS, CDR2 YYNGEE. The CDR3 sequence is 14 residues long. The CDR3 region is CASSVEGEYNEQFF. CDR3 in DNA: TGTGCTAGCAGCGTAGAGGGGGAATACAATGAGCAGTTCTTC.

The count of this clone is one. CDR3 nucleotides: TGTGCCAGCAGTTACTCGCACGACAGGGCCTACGAGCAGTACTTC. Amino acid sequence: CASSYSHDRAYEQYF. The chain has TRBV6-5 and TRBJ2-7; 7 nucleotides match TRBD1. The trim removed 0 bases at V and 2 bases at J, leaving 4 bases unmatched. In germline, CDR1 is MNHEY, CDR2 SVGAGI. The CDR3 has 15 residues.

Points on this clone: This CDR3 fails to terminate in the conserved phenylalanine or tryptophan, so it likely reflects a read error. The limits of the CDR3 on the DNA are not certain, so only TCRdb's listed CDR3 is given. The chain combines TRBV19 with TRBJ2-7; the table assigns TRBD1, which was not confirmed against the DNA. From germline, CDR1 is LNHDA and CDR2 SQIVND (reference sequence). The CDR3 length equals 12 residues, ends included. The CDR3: CASSMTDRGMSA.

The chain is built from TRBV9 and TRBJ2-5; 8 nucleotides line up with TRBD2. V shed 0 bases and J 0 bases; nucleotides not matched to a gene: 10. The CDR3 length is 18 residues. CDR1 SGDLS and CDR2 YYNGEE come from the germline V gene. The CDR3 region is CASSVVASGSPYQETQYF. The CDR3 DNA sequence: TGTGCCAGCAGCGTAGTGGCTAGCGGGTCCCCTTACCAAGAGACCCAGTACTTC.

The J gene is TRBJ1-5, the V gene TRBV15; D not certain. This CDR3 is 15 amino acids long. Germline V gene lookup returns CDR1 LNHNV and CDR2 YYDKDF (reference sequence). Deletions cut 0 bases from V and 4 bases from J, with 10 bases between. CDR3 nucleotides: TGTGCCACCAGCAGAGATAAGAGGCAAAATCAGCCCCAGCATTTT. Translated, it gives CATSRDKRQNQPQHF.

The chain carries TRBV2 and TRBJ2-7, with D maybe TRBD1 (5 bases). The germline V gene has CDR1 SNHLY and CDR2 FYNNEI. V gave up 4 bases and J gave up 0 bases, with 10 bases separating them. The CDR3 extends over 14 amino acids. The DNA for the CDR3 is TGTGCCAGCAGTGCCCGACAGAGCTCCTACGAGCAGTACTTC. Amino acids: CASSARQSSYEQYF. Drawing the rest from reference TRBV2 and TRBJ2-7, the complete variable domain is EPEVTQTPSHQVTQMGQEVILRCVPISNHLYFYWYRQILGQKVEFLVSFYNNEISEKSEIFDDQFSVERPDGSNFTLKIRSTKLEDSAMYFCASSARQSSYEQYFGPGTRLTVT.

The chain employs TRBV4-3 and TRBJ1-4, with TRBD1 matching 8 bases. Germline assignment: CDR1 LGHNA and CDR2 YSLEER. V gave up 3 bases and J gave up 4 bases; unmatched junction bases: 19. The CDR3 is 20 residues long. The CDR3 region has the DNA TGCGCCAGCAGCCACCCAGGATTTCCAGGGGGCTCCTTTATTAATGAAAAACTGTTTTTT. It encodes CASSHPGFPGGSFINEKLFF.